This is a list of T cell receptor beta chains from one sample in a study of vaccination effects on CD4 cells after COVID-19. No antigen has been identified for these receptors. The repertoire was sequenced with immunoSEQ multiplex PCR; TCRdb's copy has only in-frame clones and lacks some. The table includes approximately 14,000 clones, around 75% detected once. Source: CD4+ T cells from PBMCs cultured with HCoV-NL63 spike peptides, taken after COVID-19 vaccination. Receptor source: a human donor who had a prior SARS-CoV-2 infection. Each CDR3 is given with its conserved first and last residue. Fields, in order: V gene, J gene, D gene, clone size, CDR3 DNA, CDR3 protein. D genes are given only for firm matches. Only some rows state a clone size, as once, few, many or a class for expanded clones.

V gene: TRBV7-3
J gene: TRBJ2-1
D gene: NA
clone size: once
CDR3 DNA: TGTGCCAGCAGCTTAGGGGTGGCAGCCTACAATGAGCAGTTCTTC
CDR3 protein: CASSLGVAAYNEQFF

V gene: TRBV5-1
J gene: TRBJ2-3
D gene: NA
clone size: NA
CDR3 DNA: TGCGCCAGCAGCCGAAGGGACACAGATACGCAGTATTTT
CDR3 protein: CASSRRDTDTQYF

V gene: TRBV19
J gene: TRBJ2-7
D gene: NA
clone size: NA
CDR3 DNA: TGTGCCAGTAGTATGCAACAGAGCTCCTACGAGCAGTACTTC
CDR3 protein: CASSMQQSSYEQYF

V gene: TRBV6-6
J gene: TRBJ2-5
D gene: NA
clone size: NA
CDR3 DNA: TGTGCCAGCAGCCAGGCGCTCGAGACCCAGTACTTC
CDR3 protein: CASSQALETQYF

V gene: TRBV5-4
J gene: TRBJ2-1
D gene: TRBD2
clone size: NA
CDR3 DNA: TGTGCCAGCAGCTTGGGGTTAGCGGGAAATCTGTACAATGAGCAGTTCTTC
CDR3 protein: CASSLGLAGNLYNEQFF

V gene: TRBV6-5
J gene: TRBJ1-1
D gene: NA
clone size: NA
CDR3 DNA: TGTGCCAGCGTGGGGTTTACGAACACTGAAGCTTTCTTT
CDR3 protein: CASVGFTNTEAFF

V gene: TRBV19
J gene: TRBJ2-1
D gene: TRBD2
clone size: NA
CDR3 DNA: TGTGCCAGTAGTATAAATACAGCGGGAGTGACCTACAATGAGCAGTTCTTC
CDR3 protein: CASSINTAGVTYNEQFF

V gene: TRBV6-1
J gene: TRBJ1-2
D gene: NA
clone size: NA
CDR3 DNA: TGTGCCAGCAGTGAAACCAGGTTGATAGGCGGCTACACCTTC
CDR3 protein: CASSETRLIGGYTF

V gene: TRBV7-3
J gene: TRBJ2-1
D gene: NA
clone size: NA
CDR3 DNA: TGTGCCAGCAGCTTAGCGGGACAGAATGAGCAGTTCTTC
CDR3 protein: CASSLAGQNEQFF

V gene: TRBV29-1
J gene: TRBJ1-2
D gene: NA
clone size: NA
CDR3 DNA: TGCAGCGTTGGGGGGGGACCCTATGGCTACACCTTC
CDR3 protein: CSVGGGPYGYTF

V gene: TRBV12-3/TRBV12-4
J gene: TRBJ1-2
D gene: NA
clone size: few
CDR3 DNA: TGTGCCAGCAGTTGGTCTGACGACCTGGGCTACACCTTC
CDR3 protein: CASSWSDDLGYTF

V gene: TRBV7-9
J gene: TRBJ1-4
D gene: TRBD1
clone size: few
CDR3 DNA: TGTGCCAGCAGCTGGACAGGGGGCCTAGGTGAAAAACTGTTTTTT
CDR3 protein: CASSWTGGLGEKLFF

V gene: TRBV3-1/TRBV3-2
J gene: TRBJ1-4
D gene: NA
clone size: few
CDR3 DNA: TGTGCCAGCAGCCAAGGTCCTCAGCGGAATGAAAAACTGTTTTTT
CDR3 protein: CASSQGPQRNEKLFF

V gene: TRBV30
J gene: TRBJ2-5
D gene: NA
clone size: NA
CDR3 DNA: TGTGCCTGGACTAAGGGACTCAGTGGCCAAGAGACCCAGTACTTC
CDR3 protein: CAWTKGLSGQETQYF

V gene: TRBV15
J gene: TRBJ2-5
D gene: TRBD1
clone size: NA
CDR3 DNA: TGTGCCACCAGCACCGCAGGGGGCGATGAGACCCAGTACTTC
CDR3 protein: CATSTAGGDETQYF

V gene: TRBV4-3
J gene: TRBJ1-1
D gene: NA
clone size: NA
CDR3 DNA: TGCGCCAGCAGCCAGGGCGGCAGGCTCGGTAGCACTGAAGCTTTCTTT
CDR3 protein: CASSQGGRLGSTEAFF

V gene: TRBV29-1
J gene: TRBJ2-1
D gene: NA
clone size: NA
CDR3 DNA: TGCAGCCCCCAGATAGGGAGCCGGAGTGAGCAGTTCTTC
CDR3 protein: CSPQIGSRSEQFF

V gene: TRBV2
J gene: TRBJ1-5
D gene: NA
clone size: NA
CDR3 DNA: TGTGCCAGCCGACCAGATTATAGCAATCAGCCCCAGCATTTT
CDR3 protein: CASRPDYSNQPQHF

V gene: TRBV6-5
J gene: TRBJ1-1
D gene: NA
clone size: NA
CDR3 DNA: TGTGCCAGCAATCGGGGGCTTCTCTCCGAAGCTTTCTTT
CDR3 protein: CASNRGLLSEAFF

V gene: TRBV7-6
J gene: TRBJ2-3
D gene: NA
clone size: NA
CDR3 DNA: TGTGCCAGCAGCTTAATCTTTGCGGGCGGCACAGATACGCAGTATTTT
CDR3 protein: CASSLIFAGGTDTQYF

V gene: TRBV29-1
J gene: TRBJ2-5
D gene: NA
clone size: NA
CDR3 DNA: TGCAGCGTTGATAAGGGGAGGCGAGAGACCCAGTACTTC
CDR3 protein: CSVDKGRRETQYF

V gene: TRBV11-3
J gene: TRBJ2-5
D gene: TRBD1
clone size: few
CDR3 DNA: TGTGCCAGCAGCCGTTCCGGGACAGTCGGAGAGACCCAGTACTTC
CDR3 protein: CASSRSGTVGETQYF

V gene: TRBV10-3
J gene: TRBJ2-7
D gene: NA
clone size: NA
CDR3 DNA: TGTGCCATCAGTGCGGCGGGGAAAACCTCCTACGAGCAGTACTTC
CDR3 protein: CAISAAGKTSYEQYF

V gene: TRBV7-2
J gene: TRBJ1-4
D gene: NA
clone size: medium-sized
CDR3 DNA: TGTGCCAGCAGCGCGGCGGCGAGTGAAAAACTGTTTTTT
CDR3 protein: CASSAAASEKLFF